This T cell receptor (beta chain) was recovered during a study of blood T cell repertoires in COVID-19. The repertoire was sequenced with immunoSEQ multiplex PCR; TCRdb's copy has only in-frame clones and lacks some. The data contain some 220,000 clones, 82% of them singletons. The CDR3 sequence is 15 residues long. Per the germline V gene, CDR1 is SEHNR and CDR2 is FQNEAQ (reference sequence). V was trimmed by 3 bases and J by 1 base, leaving 9 bases between them. The count of this clone is one. The rearrangement links TRBV7-9 to TRBJ2-2; D remains unclear. Sequenced material: peripheral blood. This TCR was sampled from a woman aged 70-85 years with COVID-19, enrolled during active disease. CDR3 sequence: CASSFFTGNTGELFF. The DNA of the CDR3 is TGTGCCAGCAGCTTCTTCACTGGGAACACCGGGGAGCTGTTTTTT.